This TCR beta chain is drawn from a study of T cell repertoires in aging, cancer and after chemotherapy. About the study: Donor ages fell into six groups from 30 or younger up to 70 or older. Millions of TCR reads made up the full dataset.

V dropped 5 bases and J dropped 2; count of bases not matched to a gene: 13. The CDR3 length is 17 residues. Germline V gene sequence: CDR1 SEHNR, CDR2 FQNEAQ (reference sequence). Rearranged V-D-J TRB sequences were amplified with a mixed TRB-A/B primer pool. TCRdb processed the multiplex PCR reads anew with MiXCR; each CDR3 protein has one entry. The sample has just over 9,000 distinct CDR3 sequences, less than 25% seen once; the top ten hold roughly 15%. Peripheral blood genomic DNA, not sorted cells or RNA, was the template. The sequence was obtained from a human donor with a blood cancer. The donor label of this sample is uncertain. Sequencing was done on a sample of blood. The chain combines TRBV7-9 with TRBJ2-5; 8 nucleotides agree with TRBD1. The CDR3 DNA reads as TGTGCCAGCAGCACGATTCGGACAGGGAGAAATCAAGAGACCCAGTACTTC. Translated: CASSTIRTGRNQETQYF.